Below, 21 T cell receptor beta chains from the same sample are listed, as sequenced in a study of blood T cell repertoires in COVID-19. Measured with immunoSEQ multiplex PCR; TCRdb has only the in-frame clones, and not every one. The data show approximately 110,000 clones, around nine tenths seen once. Specimen: peripheral blood. Receptors were obtained from a woman between 70 and 85 years old who had recovered from COVID-19.

V gene TRBV11-1 combines with J gene TRBJ2-3; perhaps TRBD2 as D (6 bases). The V end was cut by 5 bases, the J end by 5 bases, with 14 bases between. Germline CDR1 reads SGHAT; CDR2 reads FQDESV (reference sequence). This CDR3 region has 14 residues. For the CDR3, the DNA is TGTGCCAGCAGCCCCTCGACTAGTAAAGATACGCAGTATTTT. It yields the protein CASSPSTSKDTQYF.

V usage is TRBV10-3 and J usage is TRBJ1-3, with D perhaps TRBD1 (5 bases). There are 14 residues in the CDR3. CDR1 ENHRY and CDR2 SYGVKD come from the germline V gene. Trimming shortened V by 1 base and J by 4 bases, and 8 bases separated the two germline ends. DNA for the CDR3: TGTGCCATCAGTGAGTTGACAGAAGGAAACACCATATATTTT. This sequence encodes CAISELTEGNTIYF.

The chain combines TRBV2 with TRBJ2-7; 10 nucleotides line up with TRBD1. CDR3 length equals 14 residues. Germline V gene data show CDR1 as SNHLY and CDR2 as FYNNEI. Losses at the gene ends were 11 bases for V and 6 bases for J; bases not matched to a gene: 13. DNA of the CDR3: TGTGCCGGGGGGCCCAGGACAGGGGGACTCGAGCAGTACTTC. Translation gives CAGGPRTGGLEQYF.

This clone has more than one count but fewer than ten. V gene TRBV6-4 combines with J gene TRBJ2-2; D gene unclear. This CDR3 is 13 amino acids long. Germline V gene data show CDR1 as MRHNA and CDR2 as SNTAGT. Trimming removed 0 bases at V and 4 bases at J, with 3 bases between. The CDR3 region is CASSDSSTGELFF. In DNA form, the CDR3 reads TGTGCCAGCAGTGACTCGAGCACCGGGGAGCTGTTTTTT.

V and J are TRBV18 and TRBJ1-5; D perhaps matches TRBD1 (6 bases). The CDR3 consists of 15 residues. The V gene lost 3 bases and the J gene lost 5 bases, with 14 bases spanning the gap. The germline V gene has CDR1 KGHSH and CDR2 LQKENI. This chain's CDR3 is CASSPWGGADQPQHF. For the CDR3, the DNA is TGTGCCAGCTCACCGTGGGGGGGCGCAGATCAGCCCCAGCATTTT.

This clone appeared once. The V call is TRBV28, the J call TRBJ1-6; 9 bases align to TRBD1. Germline assignment: CDR1 MDHEN and CDR2 SYDVKM. The CDR3 runs to 14 residues. J was trimmed by 10 bases and V by 6 bases; bases with no gene match: 7. The CDR3 protein is CASSKGQGGSPLHF. The CDR3 DNA reads as TGTGCCAGCAGCAAGGGACAGGGCGGCTCACCCCTCCACTTT.

Only a few counts were recorded for this clone. This chain connects TRBV7-9 to TRBJ2-7, with D possibly TRBD2 on 5 matching bases. Germline values: CDR1 SEHNR, CDR2 FQNEAQ (reference sequence). The CDR3 has 11 amino acids. Trimming took off 5 bases at V and 6 bases at J, with 8 bases between the two ends. The CDR3 is CASSRDAEQYF. CDR3 DNA sequence: TGTGCCAGCAGCCGGGATGCCGAGCAGTACTTC. Looking up the rest from reference TRBV7-9 and TRBJ2-7 gives the full variable domain: DTGVSQNPRHKITKRGQNVTFRCDPISEHNRLYWYRQTLGQGPEFLTYFQNEAQLEKSRLLSDRFSAERPKGSFSTLEIQRTEQGDSAMYLCASSRDAEQYFGPGTRLTVT.

The chain recombines TRBV5-1 with TRBJ2-6; TRBD2 aligns across 10 bases. Germline-derived CDR1 and CDR2 are SGHRS and YFSETQ. The CDR3 runs 17 residues. V lost 1 base to trimming and J lost 2 bases; unmatched junction nucleotides: 3. CDR3 region: CASSLRLAGPGANVLTF. CDR3 coding DNA: TGCGCCAGCAGCTTGCGACTAGCGGGCCCTGGGGCCAACGTCCTGACTTTC. Using reference TRBV5-1 and TRBJ2-6 for the parts outside the CDR3, the full variable domain is KAGVTQTPRYLIKTRGQQVTLSCSPISGHRSVSWYQQTPGQGLQFLFEYFSETQRNKGNFPGRFSGRQFSNSRSEMNVSTLELGDSALYLCASSLRLAGPGANVLTFGAGSRLTVL.

V usage is TRBV7-2 and J usage is TRBJ2-7; the match to TRBD1 covers 7 bases. CDR1 is SGHTA and CDR2 is FQGNSA in the germline V gene. The length of the CDR3 is 14 residues. V dropped 5 bases and J dropped 3; count of bases not matched to a gene: 7. CDR3 DNA: TGTGCCAGCAGCCCTGCACAGGGGCACTACGAGCAGTACTTC. Amino acid sequence: CASSPAQGHYEQYF.

This clone appeared once. The J gene is TRBJ1-2, the V gene TRBV28; 9 positions agree with TRBD1. After removal of 11 bases from V and 1 base from J, the junction contained 5 bases not matched to a gene. Germline V gene sequence: CDR1 MDHEN, CDR2 SYDVKM. The CDR3 is 13 amino acids. The DNA for the CDR3 is TGTGCCGGAACAGGGGGCGTTAACTATGGCTACACCTTC. Its translation: CAGTGGVNYGYTF.

V and J are TRBV14 and TRBJ2-1, with a weak D call TRBD2 (6 bases). The CDR3 sequence is 13 residues long. Per the germline V gene, CDR1 is SGHDN and CDR2 is FVKESK. Between the trimmed V and J ends, which lost 8 bases and 0 bases, there was a span of 8 bases. The CDR3 nucleotides read TGTGCCAGCGGGAGGAGCTCCTACAATGAGCAGTTCTTC. Its protein product is CASGRSSYNEQFF.

This clone was found a few times. V and J are TRBV7-3 and TRBJ2-1, with D perhaps TRBD1 (7 bases). Germline V gene lookup returns CDR1 SGHTA and CDR2 FQGTGA. V was trimmed by 5 bases and J by 1 base, leaving 15 bases between them. This CDR3 is 16 amino acids long. The DNA of the CDR3 is TGTGCCAGCAGCCCCCGACAGGGAGGATCCTACAATGAGCAGTTCTTC. This sequence encodes CASSPRQGGSYNEQFF.

The chain recombines TRBV4-3 with TRBJ1-2; weak D call: TRBD1 (5 bases). Germline CDR1 is LGHNA and CDR2 is YSLEER. V shed 0 bases and J shed 3 bases, with 5 bases lying between them. This CDR3 has 13 residues. The CDR3 DNA reads TGCGCCAGCAGCCAAGAAGGGGACTATGGCTACACCTTC. This translates into CASSQEGDYGYTF.

The J gene is TRBJ1-5, the V gene TRBV5-6, with TRBD1 matching 7 bases. CDR1 SGHDT and CDR2 YYEEEE come from the germline V gene. There are 13 residues in the CDR3. The V gene end was trimmed by 4 bases and the J gene end by 6 bases; junction bases not matched to a gene: 4. The CDR3 DNA reads TGTGCCAGCAGCCCTGACAGGGCTCAGCCCCAGCATTTT. Translated: CASSPDRAQPQHF. The whole variable domain, filled in from reference TRBV5-6 and TRBJ1-5, reads DAGVTQSPTHLIKTRGQQVTLRCSPKSGHDTVSWYQQALGQGPQFIFQYYEEEERQRGNFPDRFSGHQFPNYSSELNVNALLLGDSALYLCASSPDRAQPQHFGDGTRLSIL.

The rearrangement joins TRBV6-5 to TRBJ2-7; tentatively, D is TRBD1 (5 bases). Germline V CDR1 and CDR2: MNHEY, SVGAGI. Trimming took 2 bases from V and 5 from J, leaving 16 bases between them. This CDR3 spans 15 amino acids. This CDR3 is CASSYRVTGRDEQYF. CDR3 bases: TGTGCCAGCAGTTACCGAGTCACAGGACGGGACGAGCAGTACTTC.

A single count supports this clone. The rearrangement links TRBV18 to TRBJ1-1, with D hard to call. Germline V gives CDR1 KGHSH, CDR2 LQKENI. The CDR3 loop spans 12 amino acids. Trimming removed 7 bases at V and 0 bases at J, with 6 bases between. The DNA for the CDR3 is TGTGCCAGCTACTCCATGAACACTGAAGCTTTCTTT. Amino acids: CASYSMNTEAFF. Complete variable domain (other parts from reference TRBV18 and TRBJ1-1): NAGVMQNPRHLVRRRGQEARLRCSPMKGHSHVYWYRQLPEEGLKFMVYLQKENIIDESGMPKERFSAEFPKEGPSILRIQQVVRGDSAAYFCASYSMNTEAFFGQGTRLTVV.

The genes are TRBV6-5 and TRBJ2-1; D is uncertain. This CDR3 is 13 amino acids long. V lost 6 bases and J lost 2, with 8 bases in between. Germline assignment: CDR1 MNHEY and CDR2 SVGAGI. This chain's CDR3 is CASSVQPYNEQFF. CDR3 in DNA: TGTGCCAGCAGCGTACAGCCCTACAATGAGCAGTTCTTC.

The V gene is TRBV13, the J gene TRBJ2-7; D is perhaps TRBD1 (6 bases). Looked up from germline, CDR1 is PRHDT and CDR2 is FYEKMQ (reference sequence). Trimming pared 4 bases from V and 3 bases from J, leaving 13 bases between. The CDR3 totals 14 residues. CDR3 DNA sequence: TGTGCCAGCAGCTCCCGGGACACTGGCTACGAGCAGTACTTC. Encoded protein: CASSSRDTGYEQYF.

This chain links TRBV2 with TRBJ2-3; D unclear. In germline, CDR1 is SNHLY, CDR2 FYNNEI. The CDR3 loop spans 15 amino acids. V lost 7 bases and J lost 6, with 20 bases in between. The CDR3 coding sequence is TGTGCCAGCACCAGATTTGGGCTTTCTGGGGATACGCAGTATTTT. Its translation is CASTRFGLSGDTQYF. Together with reference TRBV2 and TRBJ2-3, the CDR3 gives the full variable domain: EPEVTQTPSHQVTQMGQEVILRCVPISNHLYFYWYRQILGQKVEFLVSFYNNEISEKSEIFDDQFSVERPDGSNFTLKIRSTKLEDSAMYFCASTRFGLSGDTQYFGPGTRLTVL.

The V call is TRBV13, the J call TRBJ2-2; 10 bases align to TRBD1. Germline V CDR1 and CDR2: PRHDT, FYEKMQ (reference sequence). With 5 bases clipped from V and 5 bases from J, the junction kept 5 bases outside the gene matches. This CDR3 has 15 amino acids. CDR3 sequence: CASSPGQGGTGELFF. CDR3 DNA sequence: TGTGCCAGCAGCCCCGGACAGGGGGGGACCGGGGAGCTGTTTTTT.

This chain connects TRBV19 to TRBJ1-5, with TRBD1 as a possible D gene (6 bases). Germline V gene lookup returns CDR1 LNHDA and CDR2 SQIVND (reference sequence). The length of the CDR3 is 15 residues. The germline V and J ends were trimmed by 3 bases and 9 bases, with 18 bases remaining between them. This CDR3 reads CASSIQGPEIMPQHF. CDR3 nucleotides: TGTGCCAGTAGTATCCAGGGGCCCGAGATCATGCCCCAGCATTTT.